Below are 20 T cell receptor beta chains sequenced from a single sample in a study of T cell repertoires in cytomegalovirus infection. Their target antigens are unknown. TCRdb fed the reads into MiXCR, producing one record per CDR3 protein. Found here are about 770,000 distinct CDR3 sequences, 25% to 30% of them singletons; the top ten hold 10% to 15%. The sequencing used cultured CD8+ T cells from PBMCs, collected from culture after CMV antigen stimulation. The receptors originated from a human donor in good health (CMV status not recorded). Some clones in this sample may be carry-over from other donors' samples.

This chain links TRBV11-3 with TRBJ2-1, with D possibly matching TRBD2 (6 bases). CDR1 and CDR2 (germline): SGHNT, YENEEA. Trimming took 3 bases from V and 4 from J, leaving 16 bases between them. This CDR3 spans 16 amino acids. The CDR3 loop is CASSLEGDKPYNEQFF. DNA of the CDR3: TGTGCCAGCAGCTTGGAGGGCGACAAGCCTTACAATGAGCAGTTCTTC. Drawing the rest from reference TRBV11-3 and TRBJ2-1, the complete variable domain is EAGVVQSPRYKIIEKKQPVAFWCNPISGHNTLYWYLQNLGQGPELLIRYENEEAVDDSQLPKDRFSAERLKGVDSTLKIQPAELGDSAVYLCASSLEGDKPYNEQFFGPGTRLTVL.

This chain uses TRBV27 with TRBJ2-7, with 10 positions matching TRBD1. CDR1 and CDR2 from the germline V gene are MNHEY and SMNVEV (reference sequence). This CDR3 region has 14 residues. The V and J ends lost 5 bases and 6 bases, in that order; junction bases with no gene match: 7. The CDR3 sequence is CASSQWDRGPEQYF. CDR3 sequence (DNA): TGTGCCAGCAGTCAATGGGACAGGGGCCCCGAGCAGTACTTC.

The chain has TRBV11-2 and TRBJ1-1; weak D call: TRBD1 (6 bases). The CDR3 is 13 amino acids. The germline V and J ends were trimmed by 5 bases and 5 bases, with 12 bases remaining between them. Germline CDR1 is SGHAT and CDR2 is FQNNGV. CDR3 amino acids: CASSATQGTEAFF. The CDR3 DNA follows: TGTGCCAGCAGCGCGACCCAGGGGACTGAAGCTTTCTTT.

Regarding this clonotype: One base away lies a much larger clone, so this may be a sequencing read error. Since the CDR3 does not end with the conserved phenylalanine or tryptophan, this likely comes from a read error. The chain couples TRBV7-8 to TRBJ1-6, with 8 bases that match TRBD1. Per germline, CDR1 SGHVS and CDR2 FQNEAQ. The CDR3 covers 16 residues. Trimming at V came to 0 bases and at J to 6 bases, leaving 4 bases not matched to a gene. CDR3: CASSLAQGVINSPLHY. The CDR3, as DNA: TGTGCCAGCAGCTTAGCACAGGGGGTGATTAATTCACCCCTCCACTAT.

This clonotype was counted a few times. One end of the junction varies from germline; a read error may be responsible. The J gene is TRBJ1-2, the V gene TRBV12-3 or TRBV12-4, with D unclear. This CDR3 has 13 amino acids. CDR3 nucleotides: TGTGCCAGCAGTTCCCCGGCCTCCCCGGAGACCGACTTC. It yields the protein CASSSPASPETDF.

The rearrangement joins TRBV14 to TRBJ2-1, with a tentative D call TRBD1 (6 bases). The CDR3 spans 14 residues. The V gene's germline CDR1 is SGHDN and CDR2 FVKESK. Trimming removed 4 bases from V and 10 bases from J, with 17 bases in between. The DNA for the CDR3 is TGTGCCAGCAGCCGTACTTCAGGGGCTGGGGAGCAGTTCTTC. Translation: CASSRTSGAGEQFF.

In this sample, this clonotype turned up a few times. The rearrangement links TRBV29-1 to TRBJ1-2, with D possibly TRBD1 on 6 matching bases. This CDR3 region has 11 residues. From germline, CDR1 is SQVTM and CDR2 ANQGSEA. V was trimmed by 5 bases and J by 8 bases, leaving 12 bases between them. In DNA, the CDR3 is TGCAGCGTTTCAGGGGCTAGAGGCTACACCTTC. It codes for CSVSGARGYTF.

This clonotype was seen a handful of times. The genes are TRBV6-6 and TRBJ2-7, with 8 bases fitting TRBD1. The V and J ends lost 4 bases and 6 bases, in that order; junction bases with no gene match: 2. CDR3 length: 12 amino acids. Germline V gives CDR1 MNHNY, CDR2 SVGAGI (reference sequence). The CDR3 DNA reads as TGTGCCAGCAGTTGGACAGGGTCCGAGCAGTACGTC. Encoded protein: CASSWTGSEQYV.

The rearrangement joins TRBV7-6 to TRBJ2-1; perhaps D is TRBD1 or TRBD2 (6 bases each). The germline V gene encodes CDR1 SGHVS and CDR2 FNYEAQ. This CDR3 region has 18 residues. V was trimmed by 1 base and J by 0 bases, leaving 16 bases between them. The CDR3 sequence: CASSLEWGAQSSYNEQFF. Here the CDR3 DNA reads TGTGCCAGCAGCTTAGAGTGGGGGGCCCAGAGCTCCTACAATGAGCAGTTCTTC.

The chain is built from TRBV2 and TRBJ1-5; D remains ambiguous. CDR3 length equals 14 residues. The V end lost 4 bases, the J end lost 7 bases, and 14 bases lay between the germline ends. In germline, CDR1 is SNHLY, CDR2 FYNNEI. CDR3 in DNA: TGTGCCAGCAGTGTACTTTGGGTGATGCAGCCCCAGCATTTT. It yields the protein CASSVLWVMQPQHF.

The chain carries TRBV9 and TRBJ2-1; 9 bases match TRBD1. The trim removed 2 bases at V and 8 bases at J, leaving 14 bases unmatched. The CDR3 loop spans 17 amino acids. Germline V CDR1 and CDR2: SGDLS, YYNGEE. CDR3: CASSVSTGTGSNHEQFF. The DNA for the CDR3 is TGTGCCAGCAGCGTCTCAACCGGGACAGGGAGTAACCATGAGCAGTTCTTC.

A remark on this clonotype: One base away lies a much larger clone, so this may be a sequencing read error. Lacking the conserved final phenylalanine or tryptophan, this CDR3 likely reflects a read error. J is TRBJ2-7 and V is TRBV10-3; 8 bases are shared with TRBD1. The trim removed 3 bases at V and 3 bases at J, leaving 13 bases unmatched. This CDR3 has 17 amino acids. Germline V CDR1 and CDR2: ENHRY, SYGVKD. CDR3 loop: CAISDSLSAGGYYEQYY. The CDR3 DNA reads TGTGCCATCAGTGATTCTCTTTCGGCAGGGGGCTACTACGAGCAGTACTAC.

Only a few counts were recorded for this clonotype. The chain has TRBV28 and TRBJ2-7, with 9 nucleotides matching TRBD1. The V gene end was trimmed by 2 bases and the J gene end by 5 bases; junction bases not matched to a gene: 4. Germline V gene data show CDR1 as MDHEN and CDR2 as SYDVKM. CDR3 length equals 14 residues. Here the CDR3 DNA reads TGTGCCAGCAGTTTAGGGACAGGGTTTCACGAGCAGTACGTC. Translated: CASSLGTGFHEQYV.

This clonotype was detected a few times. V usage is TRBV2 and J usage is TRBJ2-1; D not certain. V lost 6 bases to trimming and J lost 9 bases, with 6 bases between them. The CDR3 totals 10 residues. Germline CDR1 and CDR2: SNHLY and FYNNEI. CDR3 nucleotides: TGTGCCAGCAGGGGTGCTGAGCAGTTCTTC. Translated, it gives CASRGAEQFF.

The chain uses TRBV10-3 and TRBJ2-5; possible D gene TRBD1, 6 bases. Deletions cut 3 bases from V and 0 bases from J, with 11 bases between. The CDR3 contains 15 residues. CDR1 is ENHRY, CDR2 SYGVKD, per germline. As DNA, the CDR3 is TGTGCCATCAGTGAAGGGGGAAGGTACCAAGAGACCCAGTACTTC. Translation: CAISEGGRYQETQYF.

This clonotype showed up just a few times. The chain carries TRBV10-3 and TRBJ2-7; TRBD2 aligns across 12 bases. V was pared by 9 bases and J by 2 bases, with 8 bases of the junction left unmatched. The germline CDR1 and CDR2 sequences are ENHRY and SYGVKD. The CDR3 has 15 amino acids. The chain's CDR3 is CAIRTSGEPTYEQYV. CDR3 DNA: TGTGCCATAAGGACTAGCGGGGAGCCTACCTACGAGCAGTACGTC.

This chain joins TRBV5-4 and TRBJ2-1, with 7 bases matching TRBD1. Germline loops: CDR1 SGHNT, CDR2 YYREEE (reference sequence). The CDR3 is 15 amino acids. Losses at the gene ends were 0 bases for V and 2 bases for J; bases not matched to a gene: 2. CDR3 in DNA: TGTGCCAGCAGCTTGGCGGACAGGCCCTACAATGAGCAGTTCTTC. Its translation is CASSLADRPYNEQFF.

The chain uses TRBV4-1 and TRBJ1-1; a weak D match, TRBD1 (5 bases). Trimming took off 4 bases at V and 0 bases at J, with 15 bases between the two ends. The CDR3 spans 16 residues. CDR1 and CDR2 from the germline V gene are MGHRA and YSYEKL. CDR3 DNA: TGCGCCAGCAGCCCCCAAGCAGGACAACTGAACACTGAAGCTTTCTTT. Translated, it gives CASSPQAGQLNTEAFF.

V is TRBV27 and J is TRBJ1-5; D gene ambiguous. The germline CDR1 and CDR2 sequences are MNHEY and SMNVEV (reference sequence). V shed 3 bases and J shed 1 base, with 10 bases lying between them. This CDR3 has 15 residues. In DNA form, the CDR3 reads TGTGCCAGCAGTTTGTCCAGGACCAGCAATCAGCCCCAGCATTTT. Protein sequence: CASSLSRTSNQPQHF.

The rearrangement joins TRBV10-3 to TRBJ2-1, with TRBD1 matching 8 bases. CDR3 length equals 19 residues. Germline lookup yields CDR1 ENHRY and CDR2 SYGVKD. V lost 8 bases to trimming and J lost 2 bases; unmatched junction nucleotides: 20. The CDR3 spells CAIGFTPGQEPTTYNEQFF. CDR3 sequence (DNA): TGTGCCATCGGATTTACCCCGGGACAGGAACCTACTACCTACAATGAGCAGTTCTTC.